This T cell receptor (beta chain) was captured in a study of cytomegalovirus exposure and HLA in healthy donors. Study findings and constraints: Some highly shared sequence variants likely arose as a pipeline artifact. The productive fraction for most TCR beta V segments was about 90% or about 30% in an earlier analysis.

The PCR employed 60 Vbeta primers together with 13 Jbeta primers. Here immunoSEQ multiplex PCR was the method, and the copy in TCRdb shows in-frame clones only, minus some. In the table there are some 100,000 clones, 65% to 85% of which are singletons. V was cut by 5 bases and J by 2 bases, with 16 bases left in between. This CDR3 has 15 amino acids. Germline lookup yields CDR1 SGHTA and CDR2 FQGTGA. About this clone: No antigen is known for it.

Sequenced material: PBMCs. The receptor comes from a man aged 45-65 years in good health and CMV-seronegative. The chain links TRBV7-3 to TRBJ2-7, with D possibly matching TRBD2 (7 bases). The CDR3 coding sequence is TGTGCCAGCAGCGAGCAGGGAGGGGGAACCTACGAGCAGTACTTC. Translating gives CASSEQGGGTYEQYF.